This T cell receptor (beta chain) stems from a study of cytomegalovirus exposure and HLA in healthy donors. Researchers ran the PCR with 60 Vbeta and 13 Jbeta primers. Generated by immunoSEQ multiplex PCR, the TCRdb table keeps only in-frame clones and is missing some. Among 100,000 or so clones, around 80% were seen once, and the ten largest hold 2.7%. Material for sequencing was PBMCs. The sequence derives from a female donor in good health and CMV-seronegative.

The CDR3 coding sequence is TGTGCCAGTAGTATAAGAGAGGCAGATACGCAGTATTTT. It codes for CASSIREADTQYF. The chain is built from TRBV19 and TRBJ2-3; D is uncertain. The CDR3 consists of 13 residues. V was trimmed by 2 bases and J by 4 bases, leaving 7 bases between them. CDR1 is LNHDA, CDR2 SQIVND, per germline (reference sequence).